This T cell receptor (beta chain) was recovered during a study of identical twins. Findings of the study overall: The abundant beta clonotypes from cord blood had fewer insertions, and memory repertoires had none of this.

CDR3 length: 17 amino acids. Germline-derived CDR1 and CDR2 are DFQATT and SNEGSKA (reference sequence). V lost 2 bases to trimming and J lost 0 bases, with 14 bases between them. To note about this clonotype: What it binds is not known.

TCRdb used MiXCR to reprocess the 5' RACE reads, holding one entry per CDR3 protein. The sample contains approximately 680,000 distinct CDR3 sequences, roughly 7.1% of which appear only once. A further study also used this sample, focusing on yellow fever vaccine responses in identical twins.

Sequencing was performed on PBMCs. This sequence was found in a woman under 30 in good health. This rearrangement joins TRBV20-1 to TRBJ2-6; D may match TRBD1 or TRBD2 (5 bases each). In DNA, the CDR3 is TGCAGTGCTAGATCGGGGACGGTTATCTCTGGGGCCAACGTCCTGACTTTC. It encodes CSARSGTVISGANVLTF.